The clone carrying this T cell receptor beta chain was picked up one time. This entry is derived from a study of T cell changes during pregnancy in multiple sclerosis. TCRdb keeps only in-frame clones here, not all; method: immunoSEQ multiplex PCR. Among about 50,000 clones, over 80% were seen once, and the ten largest hold roughly 10%. With 5 bases removed from V and 8 bases from J, the gap between germline ends came to 10 bases. There are 12 residues in the CDR3. CDR1 is SGHAT, CDR2 FQNNGV, per germline. The starting material was CD8+ T cells from peripheral blood mononuclear cells, obtained after pregnancy. This TCR was recovered from a female donor with multiple sclerosis, enrolled in a pregnancy study. The chain couples TRBV11-2 to TRBJ2-1; TRBD2 might be the D (6 bases). This chain's CDR3 is CASSQRRDEQFF. CDR3 bases: TGTGCCAGCAGCCAAAGGAGGGATGAGCAGTTCTTC.